Listed below are T cell receptor beta chains from one sample, sequenced in a study of blood T cell repertoires in COVID-19. Profiling relied on immunoSEQ multiplex PCR, and the TCRdb table lists in-frame clones only, not all of them. The table has about 440,000 clones, around 89% seen once. The material sequenced was peripheral blood. The receptors originated from a woman aged 45-65 years with COVID-19, enrolled during active disease. Each CDR3 is given with its conserved first and last residue. A D gene is named only where the DNA matches it firmly. Some rows mark clone size as missing; the rest say once, few, many or name a class of expanded clone.

>TRBV5-1|TRBJ2-7|-|-
CASSFLGDTNYEQYF
TGCGCCAGCAGCTTCTTAGGGGACACTAACTACGAGCAGTACTTC
>TRBV27|TRBJ2-2|-|TRBD1
CASGGQYEDTGELFF
TGTGCCAGCGGGGGACAGTACGAGGACACCGGGGAGCTGTTTTTT
>TRBV30|TRBJ2-7|-|-
CAWSVTGNEQYF
TGTGCCTGGAGTGTAACGGGGAACGAGCAGTACTTC
>TRBV27|TRBJ1-5|few|TRBD1
CASSPDRDGNQPQHF
TGTGCCAGCAGTCCGGACAGGGATGGCAATCAGCCCCAGCATTTT
>TRBV12-3/TRBV12-4|TRBJ1-4|-|TRBD1
CASLGGESEKLFF
TGTGCCAGCTTAGGGGGCGAGAGTGAAAAACTGTTTTTT
>TRBV9|TRBJ2-3|-|-
CASSGGRTDTQYF
TGTGCCAGCAGCGGGGGGCGAACAGATACGCAGTATTTT
>TRBV25-1|TRBJ2-1|-|TRBD2
CASSELDSGGAYNEQFF
TGTGCCAGCAGTGAACTCGATAGCGGGGGGGCGTACAATGAGCAGTTCTTC
>TRBV5-1|TRBJ1-1|-|-
CASSLGSGLNTEAFF
TGCGCCAGCAGCTTGGGTTCAGGGCTGAACACTGAAGCTTTCTTT
>TRBV9|TRBJ1-1|-|-
CASSVAGSTEAFF
TGTGCCAGCAGCGTTGCGGGGTCCACTGAAGCTTTCTTT
>TRBV7-8|TRBJ1-5|-|TRBD1
CASIRTGDYSNQPQHF
TGTGCCAGCATCAGGACAGGGGATTATAGCAATCAGCCCCAGCATTTT
>TRBV4-1|TRBJ2-6|once|-
CASSQDWASSGANVLTF
TGCGCCAGCAGCCAAGATTGGGCGAGCTCTGGGGCCAACGTCCTGACTTTC
>TRBV11-2|TRBJ2-3|-|TRBD2
CASRTSSGVADTQYF
TGTGCCAGCAGGACCTCTAGCGGGGTGGCAGATACGCAGTATTTT
>TRBV5-4|TRBJ2-7|-|-
CASSPDSSYEQYF
TGTGCCAGCAGTCCGGACAGCTCCTACGAGCAGTACTTC
>TRBV9|TRBJ2-3|-|TRBD2
CASSDSGGATDTQYF
TGTGCCAGCAGCGATAGCGGGGGGGCCACAGATACGCAGTATTTT
>TRBV5-4|TRBJ2-7|-|-
CASSFEQSYEQYF
TGTGCCAGCAGCTTTGAACAGAGCTACGAGCAGTACTTC
>TRBV27|TRBJ2-5|-|TRBD2
CASSLVGGETQYF
TGTGCCAGCAGTTTAGTGGGGGGGGAGACCCAGTACTTC
>TRBV27|TRBJ1-6|-|-
CASNTGLAPLHF
TGTGCCAGCAATACAGGGCTTGCACCCCTCCACTTT
>TRBV5-1|TRBJ1-4|-|TRBD1
CASSSGTGGVYSNEKLFF
TGCGCCAGCAGCTCAGGGACAGGGGGGGTTTATTCTAATGAAAAACTGTTTTTT
>TRBV5-1|TRBJ2-5|-|TRBD2
CASSPSQRGGLKRETQYF
TGCGCCAGCAGCCCGTCACAGCGGGGGGGTTTGAAGAGGGAGACCCAGTACTTC
>TRBV28|TRBJ1-6|-|-
CASSLDRQASYNSPLHF
TGTGCCAGCAGTTTAGATAGACAGGCCTCCTATAATTCACCCCTCCACTTT
>TRBV28|TRBJ1-2|-|-
CASRREGHGYTF
TGTGCCAGCCGACGGGAGGGCCATGGCTACACCTTC
>TRBV12-2|TRBJ1-1|-|-
CASRLTDRYKAFF
TGTGCAAGTCGCTTGACCGACAGATACAAAGCTTTCTTT